This T cell receptor beta chain was identified during a study of cytomegalovirus exposure and HLA in healthy donors. General study findings and limits: For presence/absence analyses, sequencing depth was assumed to be roughly uniform across donors.

This PCR relied on a set of 60 Vbeta primers and 13 Jbeta primers. Assay: immunoSEQ multiplex PCR; the TCRdb copy retains only in-frame clones and omits some. Of roughly 100,000 clones detected, under 80% appear once; the ten largest clones hold 5% to 7.5%. As for this clone: Its specificity is not known.

The V end was cut by 9 bases, the J end by 6 bases, with 23 bases between. Germline-derived CDR1 and CDR2 are SNHLY and FYNNEI. This CDR3 contains 15 residues. Specimen: PBMCs. V gene TRBV2 combines with J gene TRBJ1-2; a weak D match, TRBD1 (5 bases). This receptor was obtained from a woman aged 45 to 65 in good health and CMV-seropositive. The CDR3 sequence: CASQELTTGVNGYTF. The DNA of the CDR3 is TGTGCCAGTCAGGAATTGACGACGGGGGTAAATGGCTACACCTTC.